Below, one TCR beta chain is given with its context. Antigen unknown. The source of the sample is a study of sequential checkpoint blockade in melanoma. Study at large: Both treatment sequences were followed by maintenance nivolumab. About 89 pretreatment tumor DNA samples were TCRβ immunosequenced. After nivolumab or ipilimumab alone, some 22 patients had week-13 rebiopsies. General study points: In arm A, pretreatment tumor clonality was associated with response.

As to treatment: randomized to nivolumab then ipilimumab (arm A) or the reverse (arm B). The data were produced by immunoSEQ multiplex PCR, yet TCRdb's version contains in-frame clones alone and is incomplete. The sample holds roughly 5,100 clones; about 20% are singletons and the top ten take 15% to 20%. Germline V gene data show CDR1 as SGDLS and CDR2 as YYNGEE. The CDR3 has 13 amino acids. Trimming took off 4 bases at V and 2 bases at J, with 8 bases between the two ends. The chain employs TRBV9 and TRBJ2-3, with no clear D. The TCR was taken from a human donor with melanoma. The input for sequencing was tumor tissue (inferred from file names), taken from a patient given nivolumab and ipilimumab in sequence. The CDR3 nucleotides are TGTGCCAGCAGCCTCTGGGACACAGATACGCAGTATTTT. Translating gives CASSLWDTDTQYF.